This T cell receptor (beta chain) appears in the sequencing data of a study of blood T cell repertoires in COVID-19. Study in general: Specimens from acute and convalescent COVID-19 originated in the United States, Italy and Spain. T cells, B-cell-depleted T cells, or PBMCs provided the cDNA or gDNA that served as material.

Clones were sequenced by immunoSEQ multiplex PCR, and TCRdb holds only the in-frame ones, with some missing. The data hold roughly 200,000 clones, with around 88% observed a single time. This CDR3 is 16 amino acids long. Trimming removed 1 base from V and 4 bases from J, with 17 bases in between. From germline, CDR1 is SGDLS and CDR2 YYNGEE. What was sequenced was PBMCs or T cells enriched from blood (not recorded which). This sequence was found in a woman younger than 45 who had been exposed to COVID-19. The rearrangement joins TRBV9 to TRBJ1-2, with D possibly being TRBD1 (5 bases). The CDR3 region is CASSVSGSQGGYGYTF. The CDR3 DNA reads TGTGCCAGCAGCGTATCCGGGAGCCAGGGCGGCTATGGCTACACCTTC.